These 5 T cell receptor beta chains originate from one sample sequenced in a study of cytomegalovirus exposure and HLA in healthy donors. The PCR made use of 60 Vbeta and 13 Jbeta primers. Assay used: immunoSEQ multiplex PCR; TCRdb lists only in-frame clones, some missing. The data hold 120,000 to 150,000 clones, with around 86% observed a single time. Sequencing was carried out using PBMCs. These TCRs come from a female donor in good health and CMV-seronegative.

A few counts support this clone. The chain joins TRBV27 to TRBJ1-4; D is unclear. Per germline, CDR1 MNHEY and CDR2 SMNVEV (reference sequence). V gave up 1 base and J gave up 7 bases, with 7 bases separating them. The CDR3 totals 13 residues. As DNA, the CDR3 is TGTGCCAGCAGTTTATTCGCGGGTGAAAAACTGTTTTTT. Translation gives CASSLFAGEKLFF.

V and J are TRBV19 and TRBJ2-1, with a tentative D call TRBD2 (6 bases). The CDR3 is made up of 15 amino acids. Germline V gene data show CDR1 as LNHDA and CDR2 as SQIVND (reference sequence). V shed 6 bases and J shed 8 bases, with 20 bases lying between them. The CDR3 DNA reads TGTGCCAGTAGGGAACTGGGGGGTGGTGACGATGAGCAGTTCTTC. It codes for CASRELGGGDDEQFF.

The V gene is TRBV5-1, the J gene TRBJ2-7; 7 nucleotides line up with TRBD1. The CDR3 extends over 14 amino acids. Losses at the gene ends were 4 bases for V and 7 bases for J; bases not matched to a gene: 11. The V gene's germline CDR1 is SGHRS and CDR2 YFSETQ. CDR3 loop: CASSPGQGVGEQYF. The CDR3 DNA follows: TGCGCCAGCAGCCCGGGGCAGGGGGTTGGGGAGCAGTACTTC.

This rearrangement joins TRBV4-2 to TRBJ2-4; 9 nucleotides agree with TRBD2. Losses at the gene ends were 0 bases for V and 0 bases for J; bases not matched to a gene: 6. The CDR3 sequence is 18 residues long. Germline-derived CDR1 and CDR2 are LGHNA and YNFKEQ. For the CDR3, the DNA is TGTGCCAGCAGCCAAGATGCGGCGGGAGGGCTAGCCAAAAACATTCAGTACTTC. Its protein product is CASSQDAAGGLAKNIQYF.

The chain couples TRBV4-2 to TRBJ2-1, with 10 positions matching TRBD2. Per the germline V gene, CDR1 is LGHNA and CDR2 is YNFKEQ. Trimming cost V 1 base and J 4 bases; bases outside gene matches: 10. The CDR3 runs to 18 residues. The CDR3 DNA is TGTGCCAGCAGCCAAGGCTCAGCGGGAGGGGGTTGGTACAATGAGCAGTTCTTC. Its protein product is CASSQGSAGGGWYNEQFF.